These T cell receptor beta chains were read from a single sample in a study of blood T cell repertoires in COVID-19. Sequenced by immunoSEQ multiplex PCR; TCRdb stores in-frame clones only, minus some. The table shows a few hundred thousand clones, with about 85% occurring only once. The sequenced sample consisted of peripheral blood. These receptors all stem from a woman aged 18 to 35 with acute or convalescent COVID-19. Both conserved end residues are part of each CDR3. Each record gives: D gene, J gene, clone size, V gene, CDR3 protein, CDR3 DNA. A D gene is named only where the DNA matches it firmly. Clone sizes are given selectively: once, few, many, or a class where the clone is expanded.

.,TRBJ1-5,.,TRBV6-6,CASRQDRLRQPQHF,TGTGCCAGCAGGCAAGACAGGCTGAGGCAGCCCCAGCATTTT
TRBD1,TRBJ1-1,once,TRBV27,CASSQRQGATEAFF,TGTGCCAGCAGTCAGAGACAGGGAGCCACTGAAGCTTTCTTT
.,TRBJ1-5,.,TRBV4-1,CASSQGSNQPQHF,TGCGCCAGCAGCCAGGGCAGTAATCAGCCCCAGCATTTT
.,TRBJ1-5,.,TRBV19,CASSIAAGVFNQPQHF,TGTGCCAGTAGTATTGCGGCAGGGGTATTCAATCAGCCCCAGCATTTT
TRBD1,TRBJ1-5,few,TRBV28,CASSLYPLTGGNQPQHF,TGTGCCAGCAGTTTATACCCTTTGACAGGGGGCAATCAGCCCCAGCATTTT
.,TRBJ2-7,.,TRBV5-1,CASSSTGIVVDEQYF,TGCGCCAGCAGCTCGACAGGTATCGTCGTCGACGAGCAGTACTTC
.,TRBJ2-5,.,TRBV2,CASSEGLQETQYF,TGTGCCAGCAGTGAAGGGCTTCAAGAGACCCAGTACTTC
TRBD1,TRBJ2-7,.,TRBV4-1,CASSPGQGAKYEQYF,TGCGCCAGCAGCCCAGGACAGGGGGCGAAATACGAGCAGTACTTC
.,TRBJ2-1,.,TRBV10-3,CAISESNGEQFF,TGTGCCATCAGTGAGTCCAACGGGGAGCAGTTCTTC
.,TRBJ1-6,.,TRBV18,CASSGSRGEDNSPLHF,TGTGCCAGCTCAGGAAGCAGGGGAGAGGATAATTCACCCCTCCACTTT
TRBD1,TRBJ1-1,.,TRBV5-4,CASRDREREAFF,TGTGCCAGCAGGGACAGGGAACGTGAAGCTTTCTTT
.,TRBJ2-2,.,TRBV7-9,CASSFQSTGELFF,TGTGCCAGCAGCTTCCAGTCCACCGGGGAGCTGTTTTTT
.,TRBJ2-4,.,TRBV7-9,CASSLGRGVSAKNIQYF,TGTGCCAGCAGTCTAGGCAGGGGGGTTTCCGCCAAAAACATTCAGTACTTC
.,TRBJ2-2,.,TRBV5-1,CASSLIPSEAGELFF,TGCGCCAGCAGCTTGATTCCTAGCGAGGCCGGGGAGCTGTTTTTT
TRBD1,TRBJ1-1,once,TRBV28,CASSSPGDSALGTEAFF,TGTGCCAGCAGTTCCCCAGGGGACAGTGCCTTAGGCACTGAAGCTTTCTTT
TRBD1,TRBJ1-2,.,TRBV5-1,CASSLFGRGAFNYGYTF,TGCGCCAGCAGCTTGTTCGGCAGGGGGGCCTTTAACTATGGCTACACCTTC
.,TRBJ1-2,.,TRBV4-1,CASSQSTDNRPYGYTF,TGCGCCAGCAGCCAGTCCACTGACAACCGACCCTATGGCTACACCTTC
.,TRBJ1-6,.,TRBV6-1,CASSDRGSSPLHF,TGTGCCAGCAGTGACAGGGGTAGTTCACCCCTCCACTTT